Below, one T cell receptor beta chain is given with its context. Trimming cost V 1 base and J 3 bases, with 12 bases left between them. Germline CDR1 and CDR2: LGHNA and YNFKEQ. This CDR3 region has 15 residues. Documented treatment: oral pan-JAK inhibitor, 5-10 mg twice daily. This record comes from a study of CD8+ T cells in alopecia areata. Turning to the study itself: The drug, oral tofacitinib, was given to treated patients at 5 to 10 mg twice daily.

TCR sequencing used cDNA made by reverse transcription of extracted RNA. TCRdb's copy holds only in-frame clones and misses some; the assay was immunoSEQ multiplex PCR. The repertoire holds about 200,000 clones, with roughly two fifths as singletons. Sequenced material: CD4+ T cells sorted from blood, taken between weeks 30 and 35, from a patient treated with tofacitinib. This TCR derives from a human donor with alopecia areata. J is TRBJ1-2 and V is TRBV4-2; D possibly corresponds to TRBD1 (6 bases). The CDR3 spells CASSQGGDNYYGYTF. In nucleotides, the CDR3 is TGTGCCAGCAGCCAAGGCGGGGACAATTACTATGGCTACACCTTC.